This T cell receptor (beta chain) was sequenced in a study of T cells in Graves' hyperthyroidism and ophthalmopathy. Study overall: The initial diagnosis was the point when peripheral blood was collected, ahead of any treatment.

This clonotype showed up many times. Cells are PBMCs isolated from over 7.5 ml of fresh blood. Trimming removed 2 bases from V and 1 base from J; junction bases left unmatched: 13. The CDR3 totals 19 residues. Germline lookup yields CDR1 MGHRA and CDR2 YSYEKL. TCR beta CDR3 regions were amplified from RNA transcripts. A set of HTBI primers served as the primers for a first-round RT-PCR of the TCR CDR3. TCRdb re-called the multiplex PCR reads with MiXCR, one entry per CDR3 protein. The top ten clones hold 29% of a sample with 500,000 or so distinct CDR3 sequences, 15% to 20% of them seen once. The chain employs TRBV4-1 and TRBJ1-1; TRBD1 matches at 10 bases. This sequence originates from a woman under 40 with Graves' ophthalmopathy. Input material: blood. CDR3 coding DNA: TGCGCCAGCAGCCAATCTCCTCCGGGACAGGGGCACTGGAACACTGAAGCTTTCTTT. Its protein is CASSQSPPGQGHWNTEAFF.